This T cell receptor (beta chain) appears in the sequencing data of a study of breast tumors, draining lymph nodes, adjacent tissues. Study results and limitations: Findings are consistent with lymph node origin and intratumoral expansion of most tumor T cells.

This clonotype was found many times. Its antigen is still unknown. Each CDR3 protein gets one entry after TCRdb re-called the multiplex PCR reads with MiXCR. The sample lists approximately 130,000 distinct CDR3 sequences, around 20% occurring once. CDR3 size: 14 residues. Germline loops: CDR1 MNHEY, CDR2 SVGAGI. Trimming removed 0 bases at V and 3 bases at J, with 9 bases between. Breast cancer patients provided tissue from their axillary draining lymph nodes. The TCR comes from a female donor with breast cancer. Some clones in this sample may be carry-over from other donors' samples. Sequencing was carried out using axillary lymph node tissue. The chain uses TRBV6-5 and TRBJ2-7, with D possibly matching TRBD2 (6 bases). The CDR3 DNA is TGTGCCAGCAGTTACTCGAGTAGCGGCTACGAGCAGTACTTC. Translation gives CASSYSSSGYEQYF.